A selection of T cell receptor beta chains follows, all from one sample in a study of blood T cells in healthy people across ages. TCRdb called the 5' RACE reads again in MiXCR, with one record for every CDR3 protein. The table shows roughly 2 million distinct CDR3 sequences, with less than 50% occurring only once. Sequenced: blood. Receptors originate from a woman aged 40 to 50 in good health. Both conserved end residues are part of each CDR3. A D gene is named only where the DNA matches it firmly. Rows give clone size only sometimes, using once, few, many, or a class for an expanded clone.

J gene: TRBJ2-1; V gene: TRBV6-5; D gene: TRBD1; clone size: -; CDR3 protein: CASSSGQGRERSYNEQFF; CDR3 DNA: TGTGCCAGCAGTTCCGGACAGGGACGGGAGAGGTCCTACAATGAGCAGTTCTTC
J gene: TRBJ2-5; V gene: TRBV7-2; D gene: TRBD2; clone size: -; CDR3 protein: CASSFMGLAGEETQYF; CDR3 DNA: TGTGCCAGCAGCTTTATGGGACTAGCGGGGGAGGAGACCCAGTACTTC
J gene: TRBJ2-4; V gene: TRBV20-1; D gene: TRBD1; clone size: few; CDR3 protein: CSAKQGDAKNIQYF; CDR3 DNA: TGCAGTGCCAAACAGGGGGACGCCAAAAACATTCAGTACTTC
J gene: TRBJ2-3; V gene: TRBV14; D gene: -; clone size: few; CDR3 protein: CASSADPLATNTQYF; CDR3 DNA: TGTGCCAGCAGTGCCGACCCGCTGGCGACCAATACGCAGTATTTT
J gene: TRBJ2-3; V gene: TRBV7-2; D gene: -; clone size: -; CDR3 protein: CASSWTVYTDTQYF; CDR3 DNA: TGTGCCAGCAGCTGGACAGTGTACACAGATACGCAGTATTTT
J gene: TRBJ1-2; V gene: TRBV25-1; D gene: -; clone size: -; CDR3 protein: CASSEDRGNYGYTF; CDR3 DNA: TGTGCCAGCAGTGAGGATAGAGGGAACTATGGCTACACCTTC
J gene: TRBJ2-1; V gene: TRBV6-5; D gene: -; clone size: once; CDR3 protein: CASSNGRGPYNEQFF; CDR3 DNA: TGTGCCAGCAGCAACGGGCGGGGGCCCTACAATGAGCAGTTCTTC
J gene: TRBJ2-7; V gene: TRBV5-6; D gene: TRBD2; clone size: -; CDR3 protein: CASSTGTSAPEQYF; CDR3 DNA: TGTGCCAGCAGCACCGGGACTAGCGCCCCCGAGCAGTACTTC
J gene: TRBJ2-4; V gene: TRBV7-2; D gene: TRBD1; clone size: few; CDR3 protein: CASSLPRQGGPKNIQYF; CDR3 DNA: TGTGCCAGCAGCTTACCCAGACAGGGGGGCCCCAAAAACATTCAGTACTTC
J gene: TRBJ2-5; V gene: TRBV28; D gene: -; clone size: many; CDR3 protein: CASGWGQGQETQYF; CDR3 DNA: TGTGCCAGCGGTTGGGGCCAGGGCCAAGAGACCCAGTACTTC
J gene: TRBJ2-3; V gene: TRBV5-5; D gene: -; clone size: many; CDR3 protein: CASSFGQVRTDTQYF; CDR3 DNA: TGTGCCAGCAGCTTCGGTCAGGTGCGCACAGATACGCAGTATTTT
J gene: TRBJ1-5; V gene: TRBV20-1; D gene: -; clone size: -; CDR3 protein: CSAKVQGISNQPQHF; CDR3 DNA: TGCAGTGCTAAGGTCCAGGGGATAAGCAATCAGCCCCAGCATTTT
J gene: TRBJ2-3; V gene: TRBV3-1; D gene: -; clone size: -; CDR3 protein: CASSVSQNKVVPDTQYF; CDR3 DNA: TGTGCCAGCAGCGTATCTCAAAACAAGGTGGTCCCAGATACGCAGTATTTT
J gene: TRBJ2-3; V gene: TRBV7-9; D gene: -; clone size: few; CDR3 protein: CASSIHRGGGADTQYF; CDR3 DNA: TGTGCCAGCAGCATCCACAGGGGAGGAGGTGCAGATACGCAGTATTTT
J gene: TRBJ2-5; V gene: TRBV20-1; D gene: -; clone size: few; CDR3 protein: CSASRPGHGETQYF; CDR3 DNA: TGCAGTGCTAGTAGGCCAGGTCATGGAGAGACCCAGTACTTC
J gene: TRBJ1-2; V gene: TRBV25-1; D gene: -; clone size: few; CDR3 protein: CASSEVGNYGYTF; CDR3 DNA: TGTGCCAGCAGTGAAGTGGGGAACTATGGCTACACCTTC
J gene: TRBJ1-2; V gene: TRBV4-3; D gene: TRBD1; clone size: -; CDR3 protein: CVSSQLTGGGGYTF; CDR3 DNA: TGCGTCAGCAGCCAACTTACAGGGGGTGGTGGCTACACCTTC
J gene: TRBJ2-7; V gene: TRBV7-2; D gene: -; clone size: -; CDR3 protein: CASSSADRPHYEQYF; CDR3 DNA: TGTGCCAGCAGCTCCGCCGACAGGCCCCACTACGAGCAGTACTTC
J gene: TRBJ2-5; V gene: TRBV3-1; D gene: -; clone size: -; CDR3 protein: CASSQEGQWNEQYF; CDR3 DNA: TGTGCCAGCAGCCAAGAGGGCCAGTGGAATGAGCAGTACTTC
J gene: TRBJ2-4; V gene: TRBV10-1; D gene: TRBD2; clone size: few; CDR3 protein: CASSRDYGYF; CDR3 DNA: TGCGCCAGCAGCCGGGACTATGGGTACTTC
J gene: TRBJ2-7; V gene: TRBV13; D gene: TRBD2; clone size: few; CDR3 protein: CASSASTSGGSYEQYF; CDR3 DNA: TGTGCCAGCAGCGCCTCGACTAGCGGGGGCTCCTACGAGCAGTACTTC
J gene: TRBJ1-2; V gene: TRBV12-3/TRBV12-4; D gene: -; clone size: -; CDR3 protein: CASSPLPDRPNYGYTF; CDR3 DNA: TGTGCCAGCAGTCCCCTCCCTGACAGGCCCAACTATGGCTACACCTTC
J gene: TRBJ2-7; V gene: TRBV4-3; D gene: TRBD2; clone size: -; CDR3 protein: CASSQGGLADHYEQYF; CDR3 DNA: TGCGCCAGCAGCCAAGGGGGACTAGCGGACCACTACGAGCAGTACTTC
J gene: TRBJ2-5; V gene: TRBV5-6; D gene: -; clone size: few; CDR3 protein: CASSLVLLKTQYF; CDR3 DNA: TGTGCCAGCAGCTTGGTTTTGTTGAAGACCCAGTACTTC
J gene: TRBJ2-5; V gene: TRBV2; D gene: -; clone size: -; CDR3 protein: CASTMQETQYF; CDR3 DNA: TGTGCCAGCACCATGCAAGAGACCCAGTACTTC
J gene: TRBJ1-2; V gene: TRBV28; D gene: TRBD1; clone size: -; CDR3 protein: CASSPNSGQGGGYTF; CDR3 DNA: TGTGCCAGCAGTCCAAACTCGGGACAGGGCGGTGGCTACACCTTC
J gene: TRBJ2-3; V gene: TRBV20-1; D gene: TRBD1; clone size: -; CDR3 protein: CSARPGQGQDTQYF; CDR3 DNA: TGCAGTGCCCGACCGGGACAGGGGCAGGATACGCAGTATTTT
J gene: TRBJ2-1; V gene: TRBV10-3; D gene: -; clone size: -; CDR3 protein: CAISESTGNYNEQFF; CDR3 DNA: TGTGCCATCAGTGAGTCTACAGGGAACTACAATGAGCAGTTCTTC